These 23 T cell receptor beta chains were all obtained from the same sample, sequenced in a study of T cell clonality in common variable immunodeficiency (dated by TCRdb to 2014 to 2015). These receptors are not linked to any known antigen. Library prep was done by the immunoSEQ multiplex PCR assay. TCRdb mirrors the immuneACCESS table, restricted to in-frame sequences. Some clones are absent from its copies; in checked studies, under half trace to an unresolved V gene, and the reason for the others is unknown. This sample is represented by about 34,000 clones, with no singletons among them. About 30% of the sample belongs to the ten largest clones. General study outcomes and caveats: Reportedly, TCRbeta sequences from CVID had fewer deletions and N-nucleotide insertions, and highly modified clones with 13 or more V deletions were absent from CVID.

The sequenced material came from peripheral blood mononuclear cells. The source is a human donor with common variable immunodeficiency.

A word on this clone: The read is 3 residues too short to cover the CDR3 end, so that end is filled in from the germline J gene. The chain is built from TRBV29-1 and TRBJ2-1, with 8 bases fitting TRBD1. CDR1 and CDR2 from the germline V gene are SQVTM and ANQGSEA. V trimming: 5 bases; J trimming: 4 bases; junction bases outside the gene matches: 13. The length of the CDR3 is 16 residues. The sequenced part of the CDR3 DNA is TGCAGCGTTTATTGGATTCCGGGACAGGAGTACAATGAG. Its protein product is CSVYWIPGQEYNE. The CDR3 reads in full as CSVYWIPGQEYNEQFF.

This clone turned up a few times. CDR3 DNA, as far as it was read: TGTGCCAGCAGCCACAACAGGGGGCCTGGAAACACC. Translation: CASSHNRGPGNT. The CDR3, in full, reads CASSHNRGPGNTIYF. This sequence joins TRBV7-9 and TRBJ1-3, with 9 bases identical to TRBD1. From the germline J gene comes the end of the CDR3, since the read stops 3 residues before it. This CDR3 region has 15 residues. From germline, CDR1 is SEHNR and CDR2 FQNEAQ (reference sequence). J gave up 2 bases and V 5 bases, and 4 bases lay outside the gene matches.

By its share, this clone is medium-sized (0.01 to 0.1%). The CDR3 end lies 3 residues beyond the end of the read and is filled in from the germline J gene. This chain uses TRBV6-2 or TRBV6-3 with TRBJ1-1; 8 bases map to TRBD1. Germline CDR1 reads MNHEY; CDR2 reads SVGEGT. Unmatched junction bases numbered 2, after V lost 4 bases and J lost 1 base. The CDR3 totals 14 residues. The chain's CDR3 is CASSWDRRNTEAFF. Partial CDR3 DNA: TGTGCCAGCAGTTGGGACAGGCGGAACACTGAA.

This clone appeared many times. The read ends 3 residues early relative to the CDR3; the germline J gene fills the gap. V is TRBV30 and J is TRBJ2-1; no definite D call. The CDR3 extends over 13 amino acids. Germline V lookup: CDR1 GTSNPN, CDR2 SVGIG (reference sequence). Trimming removed 2 bases at V and 6 bases at J, with 11 bases between. The DNA read from the CDR3 is TGTGCCTGGAGTTCAGGAGACCCCAATGAG. Its translation: CAWSSGDPNE. The CDR3 reads in full as CAWSSGDPNEQFF.

A few counts support this clone. The CDR3 extends 3 residues past the end of the read, so its final part is completed from the germline J gene. The chain links TRBV7-7 to TRBJ2-2, with TRBD1 matching over 11 bases. The CDR3 runs to 17 residues. CDR1 and CDR2 (germline): SSHAT, FNYEAQ (reference sequence). With 3 bases clipped from V and 8 bases from J, the junction kept 11 bases outside the gene matches. The CDR3 loop reads CASSLAPGQGVSGELFF. The sequenced part of the CDR3 DNA is TGTGCCAGCAGCTTGGCCCCGGGACAGGGGGTCTCAGGGGAG.

The sample holds many counts of this clone. The read is 3 residues too short to cover the CDR3 end, so that end is filled in from the germline J gene. The J gene is TRBJ1-3, the V gene TRBV5-1; perhaps TRBD1 as D (5 bases). The CDR3 is made up of 15 amino acids. Trimming took off 5 bases at V and 0 bases at J, with 12 bases between the two ends. Germline lookup yields CDR1 SGHRS and CDR2 YFSETQ. The part of the CDR3 DNA that was read is TGCGCCAGCAGTCAGGACAACCGCTCTGGAAACACC. This translates into CASSQDNRSGNT. The entire CDR3 protein reads CASSQDNRSGNTIYF. Looking up the rest from reference TRBV5-1 and TRBJ1-3 gives the full variable domain: KAGVTQTPRYLIKTRGQQVTLSCSPISGHRSVSWYQQTPGQGLQFLFEYFSETQRNKGNFPGRFSGRQFSNSRSEMNVSTLELGDSALYLCASSQDNRSGNTIYFGEGSWLTVV.

This clone was seen repeatedly, ten times or more. The read is 3 residues too short to cover the CDR3 end, so that end is filled in from the germline J gene. The chain links TRBV12-3 or TRBV12-4 to TRBJ2-7; D is undetermined. The CDR3 has 15 amino acids. Trimming cost V 3 bases and J 5 bases, with 17 bases left between them. The sequenced CDR3 bases are TGTGCCAGCAGTTTTAGAGGCGCGGTTCCGCACGAG. This encodes CASSFRGAVPHE. The entire CDR3 protein reads CASSFRGAVPHEQYF.

This clone was counted a few times. CDR3 DNA, as far as it was read: TGTGCCAGCAGCCGCGGACAGGGCGGATTTGGC. Translation: CASSRGQGGFG. The complete CDR3 protein is CASSRGQGGFGYTF. The chain recombines TRBV7-9 with TRBJ1-2; 8 bases align to TRBD1. The read ends 3 residues shy of where the CDR3 ends; the end is completed using the germline J gene. Losses at the gene ends were 5 bases for V and 7 bases for J; bases not matched to a gene: 9. This CDR3 comprises 14 residues. CDR1 is SEHNR, CDR2 FQNEAQ, per germline (reference sequence).

The table lists this clone with many counts. The read gets to within 3 residues of the CDR3 end, and the germline J gene fills in the rest. V and J are TRBV10-3 and TRBJ1-1; possible D gene TRBD1, 5 bases. V was shortened by 0 bases and J by 0 bases, with 11 bases between the two germline ends. Germline CDR1 is ENHRY and CDR2 is SYGVKD. This CDR3 has 16 amino acids. Here the CDR3 reads CAISESQGDVNTEAFF. The CDR3 DNA, read in part, is TGTGCCATCAGTGAGTCACAAGGGGATGTGAACACTGAA.

This clone was seen a few times. The read ends 3 residues early relative to the CDR3; the germline J gene fills the gap. The genes are TRBV19 and TRBJ2-3; a weak D match, TRBD2 (5 bases). The ends were cut back, 5 bases at V and 2 bases at J, with 14 bases in the middle. The germline CDR1 and CDR2 sequences are LNHDA and SQIVND (reference sequence). The CDR3 extends over 15 amino acids. Incomplete CDR3 DNA: TGTGCCAGTAGTCACTGGCGGGTCCACACAGATACG. It specifies CASSHWRVHTDT. The entire CDR3 protein is CASSHWRVHTDTQYF.

The sample holds many counts of this clone. The read terminates 3 residues ahead of where the CDR3 ends, so the germline J gene completes it. The identical CDR3 is also encoded by other nucleotide sequences in the sample. The V call is TRBV29-1, the J call TRBJ1-1; TRBD1 matches 7 bases. Germline-derived CDR1 and CDR2 are SQVTM and ANQGSEA. The length of the CDR3 is 13 residues. The CDR3 bases that were read are TGCAGCGCCGCGACAGGGCTTATCGGGCGT. It yields the protein CSAATGLIGR. The CDR3 reads in full as CSAATGLIGRAFF.

In this sample, this clone turned up a few times. Read data end 3 residues before the CDR3 end; the end is taken from the germline J gene. The gene calls are TRBV19 and TRBJ2-1; 14 bases are shared with TRBD2. Germline values: CDR1 LNHDA, CDR2 SQIVND (reference sequence). The CDR3 runs to 17 residues. V shed 1 base and J 7 bases; nucleotides not matched to a gene: 6. CDR3 protein: CASSIAPGTSGRNEQFF. The DNA read from the CDR3 is TGTGCCAGTAGTATAGCCCCTGGGACTAGCGGGAGAAATGAG.

This clone was detected a few times. The CDR3 end falls 3 residues outside the read, so it is completed with the germline J gene. The chain uses TRBV7-2 and TRBJ2-5, with 9 bases fitting TRBD1. V trimming: 3 bases; J trimming: 7 bases; junction bases outside the gene matches: 9. The CDR3 covers 15 residues. CDR1 SGHTA and CDR2 FQGNSA come from the germline V gene. The CDR3 loop is CASSFGDRAPGTQYF. The covered CDR3 bases are TGTGCCAGCAGCTTTGGGGACAGGGCCCCGGGGACC.

A few counts support this clone. The CDR3 is cut off 3 residues early in the read; its end comes from the germline J gene. The chain has TRBV29-1 and TRBJ2-3; possibly TRBD1 for D (5 bases). V was pared by 7 bases and J by 6 bases, with 20 bases between. The germline V gene has CDR1 SQVTM and CDR2 ANQGSEA. The CDR3 covers 14 residues. CDR3 protein: CSARSGNNWDTQYF. Partial CDR3 DNA: TGCAGCGCCCGTTCAGGGAACAATTGGGATACG.

Ten or more counts support this clone. CDR3 protein: CAISESDSLRAEAFF. Incomplete CDR3 DNA: TGTGCCATCAGTGAGTCGGACAGCCTACGCGCTGAA. The J gene is TRBJ1-1, the V gene TRBV10-3; tentatively, D is TRBD1 (6 bases). The read is 3 residues too short to cover the CDR3 end, so that end is filled in from the germline J gene. The V end was cut by 0 bases, the J end by 6 bases, with 14 bases between. CDR1 and CDR2 from the germline V gene are ENHRY and SYGVKD. The CDR3 consists of 15 residues.

This clone was counted many times. CDR3 DNA (partial): TGTGCCAGCAGCTTGGGTGGAGGGGGTTTCCAAGAGACC. Translation gives CASSLGGGGFQET. The complete CDR3 reads CASSLGGGGFQETQYF. The rearrangement uses TRBV5-4 and TRBJ2-5, with D possibly called TRBD1 or TRBD2 (6 bases each). The read ends 3 residues shy of where the CDR3 ends; the end is completed using the germline J gene. This CDR3 contains 16 residues. Trimming removed 0 bases from V and 1 base from J, with 13 bases in between. CDR1 is SGHNT, CDR2 YYREEE, per germline (reference sequence).

This clone was counted between two and nine times. From the germline J gene comes the end of the CDR3, since the read stops 3 residues before it. The V call is TRBV7-3, the J call TRBJ2-3; D ambiguous. This CDR3 spans 16 amino acids. Germline V gene sequence: CDR1 SGHTA, CDR2 FQGTGA. Trimming stripped 5 bases from V and 4 bases from J, with 19 bases between. The sequenced part of the CDR3 DNA is TGTGCCAGCAGCCCTGGTAATAGCCTGTCCGCAGATACG. It encodes CASSPGNSLSADT. The CDR3, in full, reads CASSPGNSLSADTQYF.

A few counts support this clone. The read falls 3 residues short of the CDR3 end, and the missing part is taken from the germline J gene. The chain links TRBV10-2 to TRBJ2-1; TRBD2 agrees at 13 bases. The V and J ends lost 7 bases and 2 bases, in that order; junction bases with no gene match: 2. The CDR3 length is 15 residues. Germline V CDR1 and CDR2: WSHSY, SAAADI. CDR3 protein: CASNGLAGAYNEQFF. The sequenced CDR3 bases are TGCGCCAGCAACGGACTAGCGGGAGCCTACAATGAG.

This clone appeared many times. The CDR3 end falls 3 residues outside the read, so it is completed with the germline J gene. V and J are TRBV20-1 and TRBJ2-1; a weak D match, TRBD2 (8 bases). Germline V gene sequence: CDR1 DFQATT, CDR2 SNEGSKA (reference sequence). CDR3 length: 15 amino acids. The V and J ends lost 1 base and 9 bases respectively, with 19 bases between them. This CDR3 reads CSARAGGLVFREQFF. CDR3 DNA, as far as it was read: TGCAGTGCTAGAGCAGGGGGACTAGTTTTCCGTGAG.

This clone occurred many times. The CDR3 extends 3 residues past the end of the read, so its final part is completed from the germline J gene. The sample has other DNA sequences that encode this CDR3 too. This rearrangement joins TRBV29-1 to TRBJ2-5; D not certain. Trimming shortened V by 6 bases and J by 5 bases, and 7 bases separated the two germline ends. CDR3 length: 10 residues. The germline CDR1 and CDR2 sequences are SQVTM and ANQGSEA. CDR3 region: CSVAQETQYF. The sequenced part of the CDR3 DNA is TGCAGCGTCGCCCAGGAGACC.

This clone showed up many times. The read stops 3 residues short of the end of the CDR3; the missing end is completed from the germline J gene. The genes are TRBV5-1 and TRBJ2-7; 12 bases fit TRBD2. The CDR3 loop spans 15 amino acids. Germline CDR1 and CDR2: SGHRS and YFSETQ. V lost 4 bases to trimming and J lost 5 bases; unmatched junction nucleotides: 7. Incomplete CDR3 DNA: TGCGCCAGCAGCAGATTGACTAGCGGGAGAAACGAG. The encoded protein is CASSRLTSGRNE. The complete CDR3 sequence is CASSRLTSGRNEQYF.

Notes on this clone: Read sequence stops 3 residues before the CDR3 end, and the germline J gene provides the missing end. The rearrangement joins TRBV5-5 to TRBJ1-1, with unresolved D. The germline V gene has CDR1 SGHKS and CDR2 YYEKEE (reference sequence). Trimming stripped 1 base from V and 2 bases from J, with 6 bases between. The CDR3 consists of 13 residues. The CDR3 bases that were read are TGTGCCAGCAGCTTGTGGGCTAACACTGAA. It encodes CASSLWANTE. The entire CDR3 protein reads CASSLWANTEAFF.

A few counts support this clone. The read ends 3 residues before the CDR3 terminus; that terminus is restored from the germline J gene. The chain carries TRBV11-2 and TRBJ2-7; D remains ambiguous. Trimming stripped 7 bases from V and 4 bases from J, with 20 bases between. The germline CDR1 and CDR2 sequences are SGHAT and FQNNGV. The CDR3 length is 15 residues. The sequenced CDR3 bases are TGTGCCAGCACCGTCACGGATTCCAGCGAATACGAG. This sequence encodes CASTVTDSSEYE. The CDR3 reads in full as CASTVTDSSEYEQYF.